Following are 22 T cell receptor beta chains from one sample sequenced in a study of blood T cells in healthy people across ages (dated by TCRdb to about 2015). Libraries were built with 5' RACE. Sequencing was carried out with an Illumina HiSeq 2500. A second 7 to 11 cycle PCR used a sample-barcoded 5' primer and a J-beta primer mix. TCRdb reprocessing: public reads trimmed at Q25 with fastp, clones called with MiXCR, in-frame beta chains kept. Each record represents a unique CDR3 protein, reported with the most common genes and DNA among its rows. The sample profile shows about 730,000 distinct CDR3 sequences; 35% to 45% of them were found once. Around 20% of the sample lies in the top ten. Specimen: blood. These receptors all stem from a woman aged 60-75 years in good health.

V usage is TRBV28 and J usage is TRBJ1-6; D ambiguous. V lost 5 bases to trimming and J lost 11 bases, with 10 bases between them. Germline values: CDR1 MDHEN, CDR2 SYDVKM. The length of the CDR3 is 12 residues. The CDR3 is CASSTQMAPLHF. The CDR3 DNA reads as TGTGCCAGCAGTACGCAAATGGCACCCCTCCACTTT.

The V call is TRBV29-1, the J call TRBJ2-1; 9 bases match TRBD1. The junction had 10 bases not matched to a gene; V was cut back by 7 bases and J by 3 bases. This CDR3 is 15 amino acids long. Germline assignment: CDR1 SQVTM and CDR2 ANQGSEA. CDR3 coding DNA: TGCAGCGCTAAAGACGGACAGGGGATCTACAATGAGCAGTTCTTC. This encodes CSAKDGQGIYNEQFF.

This chain uses TRBV27 with TRBJ2-1; the D is unclear. The CDR3 is 15 amino acids. The germline V and J ends were trimmed by 4 bases and 4 bases, with 14 bases remaining between them. Germline CDR1 is MNHEY and CDR2 is SMNVEV (reference sequence). CDR3 residues: CASSSPDKPYNEQFF. In nucleotides, the CDR3 is TGTGCCAGCAGTTCCCCCGACAAGCCTTACAATGAGCAGTTCTTC.

Note on this clonotype: This may come from a read error, since a much larger clone is one base off. The CDR3 nucleotides read TGTGCCAGCAGCTTAGGACTAATGACTAATGAGCAGTACTTC. Encoded protein: CASSLGLMTNEQYF. This sequence joins TRBV7-2 and TRBJ2-7; the D gene is possibly TRBD2 (5 bases). The CDR3 is 14 amino acids. Germline values: CDR1 SGHTA, CDR2 FQGNSA. V was clipped by 1 base and J by 7 bases, with 14 bases between them. The complete variable domain, with remaining parts taken from reference TRBV7-2 and TRBJ2-7, reads GAGVSQSPSNKVTEKGKDVELRCDPISGHTALYWYRQSLGQGLEFLIYFQGNSAPDKSGLPSDRFSAERTGGSVSTLTIQRTQQEDSAVYLCASSLGLMTNEQYFGPGTRLTVT.

The genes are TRBV5-6 and TRBJ2-5; TRBD1 is a possible D gene (6 bases). CDR3 length: 14 residues. Trimming shortened V by 4 bases and J by 1 base, and 11 bases separated the two germline ends. Germline V gene sequence: CDR1 SGHDT, CDR2 YYEEEE. For the CDR3, the DNA is TGTGCCAGCAGCCTATCAGGGGTCCAAGAGACCCAGTACTTC. Translation: CASSLSGVQETQYF.

The table lists this clonotype with a few counts. The J gene is TRBJ2-7, the V gene TRBV28; 7 bases agree with TRBD2. The CDR3 consists of 16 residues. Germline values: CDR1 MDHEN, CDR2 SYDVKM. With 2 bases clipped from V and 2 bases from J, the junction kept 9 bases outside the gene matches. Written as DNA, the CDR3 is TGTGCCAGCAGTTTAGTGCATGGCGGGAGACCCTACGAGCAGTACTTC. Translated, it gives CASSLVHGGRPYEQYF.

This clonotype was recorded a few times. The gene calls are TRBV6-2 or TRBV6-3 and TRBJ2-3, with a tentative D call TRBD1 (6 bases). The germline gives CDR1 MNHEY, CDR2 SVGEGT. The CDR3 length is 16 residues. Trimming stripped 0 bases from V and 2 bases from J, with 12 bases between. The CDR3 loop is CASSYSRDKITDTQYF. CDR3 bases: TGTGCCAGCAGTTACTCACGGGACAAGATCACAGATACGCAGTATTTT.

This clonotype was seen ten or more times. The chain combines TRBV7-2 with TRBJ2-7; D ambiguous. Trimming took 1 base from V and 3 from J, leaving 13 bases between them. Germline V gene lookup returns CDR1 SGHTA and CDR2 FQGNSA. The CDR3 runs 15 residues. CDR3 region: CASSLGRVFNYEQYF. CDR3 nucleotide sequence: TGTGCCAGCAGCTTAGGAAGGGTTTTTAACTACGAGCAGTACTTC.

The sample holds a few counts of this clonotype. The chain combines TRBV9 with TRBJ2-3; D not certain. The V end was cut by 4 bases, the J end by 2 bases, with 17 bases between. The CDR3 consists of 16 residues. The germline V gene encodes CDR1 SGDLS and CDR2 YYNGEE. This CDR3 is CASSRGRSYSTDTQYF. DNA of the CDR3: TGTGCCAGCAGCCGAGGACGTAGTTATTCCACAGATACGCAGTATTTT.

V and J are TRBV6-1 and TRBJ2-7; the match to TRBD1 covers 10 bases. The CDR3 loop spans 15 amino acids. With 1 base clipped from V and 4 bases from J, the junction kept 4 bases outside the gene matches. Germline V lookup: CDR1 MNHNS, CDR2 SASEGT. CDR3 DNA: TGTGCCAGCAGTGAAGGGACAGGGGGTATTTACGAGCAGTACTTC. Protein sequence: CASSEGTGGIYEQYF.

J is TRBJ2-5 and V is TRBV18; D is uncertain. The germline gives CDR1 KGHSH, CDR2 LQKENI. V dropped 1 base and J dropped 0 bases, with 6 bases sitting between them. The CDR3 has 14 amino acids. The CDR3 DNA reads as TGTGCCAGCTCACCACTTGACAACCAAGAGACCCAGTACTTC. This translates into CASSPLDNQETQYF. Variable domain in full (rest from reference TRBV18 and TRBJ2-5): NAGVMQNPRHLVRRRGQEARLRCSPMKGHSHVYWYRQLPEEGLKFMVYLQKENIIDESGMPKERFSAEFPKEGPSILRIQQVVRGDSAAYFCASSPLDNQETQYFGPGTRLLVL.

On this clonotype itself: A much bigger clone sits one base away, suggesting this may be a read error. The J gene is TRBJ1-2, the V gene TRBV5-1; tentatively, D is TRBD1 (5 bases). CDR1 is SGHRS and CDR2 is YFSETQ in the germline V gene. This CDR3 has 11 residues. The V and J ends lost 5 bases and 6 bases respectively, with 8 bases between them. The CDR3: CASRGRDGYTF. The CDR3, as DNA: TGCGCCAGCAGGGGCAGGGATGGCTACACCTTC.

J is TRBJ1-5 and V is TRBV9; D gene uncertain. The CDR3 has 14 amino acids. Trimming removed 3 bases at V and 4 bases at J, with 11 bases between. Per germline, CDR1 SGDLS and CDR2 YYNGEE. The CDR3 spells CASSGPWVNQPQHF. The CDR3 region has the DNA TGTGCCAGCAGCGGCCCCTGGGTGAATCAGCCCCAGCATTTT.

This clonotype has a handful of counts. The chain couples TRBV12-1 to TRBJ2-7; TRBD1 reflects the table's D call only, with no check against the DNA. TRBV12-1 constitutes a pseudogene. The CDR3 loop spans 19 amino acids. The DNA of the CDR3 is TGTGCCAGCAGCTTACTTCCCGGGACAGGGGAATCCCAATCCTACGAGCAGTACTTC. It yields the protein CASSLLPGTGESQSYEQYF.

This clonotype was counted at least ten times. The chain carries TRBV13 and TRBJ2-4, with D unclear. V lost 2 bases and J lost 3, with 8 bases in between. Germline lookup yields CDR1 PRHDT and CDR2 FYEKMQ (reference sequence). This CDR3 region has 14 residues. The CDR3 DNA is TGTGCCAGCAGCTTATGGGTAGGCAAAAACATTCAGTACTTC. This gives the protein CASSLWVGKNIQYF.

The genes are TRBV10-3 and TRBJ1-1; 8 positions agree with TRBD1. CDR1 and CDR2 from the germline V gene are ENHRY and SYGVKD. Germline trimming cut 6 bases from V and 1 base from J; bases unmatched to any gene: 4. The CDR3 spans 14 residues. Here the CDR3 reads CAIRAGTGNTEAFF. The CDR3 DNA follows: TGTGCCATCAGAGCCGGGACAGGGAACACTGAAGCTTTCTTT.

The table lists this clonotype with a few counts. This rearrangement joins TRBV12-3 or TRBV12-4 to TRBJ2-7, with D perhaps TRBD2 (5 bases). The CDR3 extends over 12 amino acids. Trimming took 5 bases from V and 7 from J, leaving 12 bases between them. The CDR3 region has the DNA TGTGCCAGCAGTCCGGGGTCGGGAGAGCAGTACTTC. Translated, it gives CASSPGSGEQYF.

The V and J genes are TRBV10-1 and TRBJ1-1, with TRBD1 identical over 11 bases. J lost 5 bases, V lost 6 bases, and 8 bases had no gene match. Germline loops: CDR1 WNHNN, CDR2 SYGVQD (reference sequence). The CDR3 has 15 amino acids. The CDR3, as DNA: TGCGCCAGCAGGGGAGACGGGACAGGGGGAACTGAAGCTTTCTTT. Its translation: CASRGDGTGGTEAFF.

This rearrangement joins TRBV12-5 to TRBJ2-3; D may be TRBD2 (6 bases). Trimming stripped 0 bases from V and 9 bases from J, with 16 bases between. The CDR3 runs 15 residues. The germline V gene has CDR1 LGHNT and CDR2 FRNRAP. CDR3 sequence reads: CASGLVEGRFFTQYF. The CDR3 nucleotides read TGTGCTAGTGGTTTGGTGGAGGGCCGGTTTTTCACGCAGTATTTT. The entire variable domain, with the rest obtained from reference TRBV12-5 and TRBJ2-3, is as follows: DARVTQTPRHKVTEMGQEVTMRCQPILGHNTVFWYRQTMMQGLELLAYFRNRAPLDDSGMPKDRFSAEMPDATLATLKIQPSEPRDSAVYFCASGLVEGRFFTQYFGPGTRLTVL.

The chain combines TRBV7-9 with TRBJ2-7, with D unresolved. The CDR3 loop spans 14 amino acids. Per the germline V gene, CDR1 is SEHNR and CDR2 is FQNEAQ (reference sequence). V was pared by 6 bases and J by 2 bases, with 14 bases between. DNA for the CDR3: TGTGCCAGCAGACCCGGACGGAGCCCCTACGAGCAGTACTTC. Its translation is CASRPGRSPYEQYF.

The chain employs TRBV28 and TRBJ2-4; possible D gene TRBD1, 5 bases. The CDR3 is 17 residues long. CDR1 is MDHEN and CDR2 is SYDVKM in the germline V gene. The ends were cut back, 3 bases at V and 0 bases at J, with 15 bases in the middle. The CDR3 sequence is CASSFQRGSLAKNIQYF. The CDR3 coding sequence is TGTGCCAGCAGTTTTCAAAGGGGCTCCTTAGCCAAAAACATTCAGTACTTC.

The chain links TRBV27 to TRBJ2-3, with TRBD1 as a possible D gene (6 bases). Trimming removed 4 bases from V and 11 bases from J, with 13 bases in between. CDR3 length: 12 amino acids. Germline-derived CDR1 and CDR2 are MNHEY and SMNVEV (reference sequence). The CDR3 here is CASSSGHCKQYF. CDR3 sequence (DNA): TGTGCCAGCAGTTCGGGACACTGTAAGCAGTATTTT.